One and the same sample provided the 7 T cell receptor beta chains below, sequenced in a study of T cells after somatic rescue of genetic block. The data were produced by immunoSEQ multiplex PCR, yet TCRdb's version contains in-frame clones alone and is incomplete. The sample shows 110,000 or so clones, around nine tenths of them seen only once. The sequenced material came from peripheral blood mononuclear cells (PBMCs). These TCRs come from a woman younger than 30.

V usage is TRBV5-1 and J usage is TRBJ1-1; 9 bases match TRBD1. Per germline, CDR1 SGHRS and CDR2 YFSETQ. There are 17 residues in the CDR3. V was clipped by 0 bases and J by 0 bases; unmatched bases: 6. The CDR3 reads CASSLGQGGNLNTEAFF. The CDR3 DNA is TGCGCCAGCAGCTTGGGACAGGGGGGCAACCTGAACACTGAAGCTTTCTTT.

This clone showed up just a few times. This rearrangement joins TRBV19 to TRBJ1-1, with D possibly matching TRBD1 (5 bases). The CDR3 runs to 16 residues. Between the trimmed V and J ends, which lost 5 bases and 0 bases, there was a span of 16 bases. Germline V gives CDR1 LNHDA, CDR2 SQIVND (reference sequence). DNA for the CDR3: TGTGCCAGTAGTGCCTCCGGGGCTTACATGAACACTGAAGCTTTCTTT. Amino acid sequence: CASSASGAYMNTEAFF.

The chain employs TRBV5-1 and TRBJ1-4, with 7 bases matching TRBD1. Germline CDR1 and CDR2: SGHRS and YFSETQ. V lost 5 bases to trimming and J lost 4 bases; unmatched junction nucleotides: 17. The CDR3 sequence is 18 residues long. CDR3 nucleotide sequence: TGCGCCAGCAGTCTCCGGAGGAGGGGGCGCAGATTTAATGAAAAACTGTTTTTT. Protein product: CASSLRRRGRRFNEKLFF.

The genes are TRBV30 and TRBJ2-7; D possibly corresponds to TRBD2 (5 bases). The CDR3 spans 15 residues. Germline CDR1 GTSNPN, CDR2 SVGIG (reference sequence). Trimming removed 3 bases at V and 2 bases at J, with 17 bases between. The DNA for the CDR3 is TGTGCCTGGAGGGCGGGCCTCACGGAGGCCTACGAGCAGTACTTC. Residues: CAWRAGLTEAYEQYF.

The chain joins TRBV14 to TRBJ1-2; D may be TRBD1 (6 bases). CDR1 is SGHDN, CDR2 FVKESK, per germline. The length of the CDR3 is 18 residues. Trimming pared 0 bases from V and 8 bases from J, leaving 25 bases between. The CDR3 bases are TGTGCCAGCAGCCAAGAGGCTTGGACAGACCTTTACACATCGGGCTACACCTTC. This sequence encodes CASSQEAWTDLYTSGYTF.

The chain joins TRBV10-3 to TRBJ1-1; the D is unclear. CDR3 length equals 14 residues. Trimming left V 1 base short and J 4 bases short, with 10 bases between. Germline V gene data show CDR1 as ENHRY and CDR2 as SYGVKD. The CDR3 coding sequence is TGTGCCATCAGTGAGTGGAGGGAGGGCACTGAAGCTTTCTTT. Its translation: CAISEWREGTEAFF.

The gene calls are TRBV6-6 and TRBJ1-3; D is perhaps TRBD1 (6 bases). Trimming stripped 10 bases from V and 2 bases from J, with 9 bases between. Germline-derived CDR1 and CDR2 are MNHNY and SVGAGI (reference sequence). The CDR3 is 12 amino acids. CDR3 loop: CATKGAGNTIYF. DNA of the CDR3: TGTGCCACAAAGGGGGCTGGAAACACCATATATTTT.